Each of the 23 T cell receptor beta chains below was sequenced from the same sample in a study of blood T cell repertoires in COVID-19 (dated by TCRdb to the early 2020s). Libraries were prepared through the immunoSEQ multiplex PCR assay. Not all clones reach the TCRdb copy of this immuneACCESS table, which keeps in-frame sequences only. Checked studies attribute under half of the gap to unresolved V genes and leave the rest unexplained. The sample yields fewer than 200,000 clones; around 74% were counted once. Around 2.9% of the sample is in the top ten clones. Sample: peripheral blood. The receptors were gathered from a woman of 80 years or more with acute or convalescent COVID-19.

The J gene is TRBJ1-4, the V gene TRBV24-1, with D unclear. The V gene lost 4 bases and the J gene lost 5 bases, with 4 bases spanning the gap. Germline CDR1 KGHDR, CDR2 SFDVKD. This CDR3 has 12 residues. The CDR3: CATSDLNEKLFF. The CDR3 nucleotides read TGTGCCACCAGTGACCTCAATGAAAAACTGTTTTTT.

This clone was found once. V gene TRBV18 combines with J gene TRBJ2-2; 13 positions match TRBD2. Trimming cost V 3 bases and J 1 base; bases outside gene matches: 5. Per germline, CDR1 KGHSH and CDR2 LQKENI. CDR3 length: 18 residues. The CDR3 coding sequence is TGTGCCAGCTCACCCTCCGGGACTAGCGGGGTGAACACCGGGGAGCTGTTTTTT. It translates to CASSPSGTSGVNTGELFF.

This chain connects TRBV3-1 (or the pseudogene TRBV3-2) to TRBJ2-5, with D tentatively TRBD2 (5 bases). Germline V CDR1 and CDR2: LGHDT, YNNKEL (reference sequence). The V end was cut by 1 base, the J end by 2 bases, with 11 bases between. CDR3 length: 15 residues. The CDR3 loop is CASSQVAQRQETQYF. In DNA, the CDR3 is TGTGCCAGCAGCCAAGTTGCCCAGCGGCAAGAGACCCAGTACTTC.

The chain employs TRBV5-6 and TRBJ2-7; TRBD2 matches at 13 bases. CDR3 length: 13 residues. Germline V gene sequence: CDR1 SGHDT, CDR2 YYEEEE. V shed 4 bases and J 9 bases; nucleotides not matched to a gene: 4. In DNA, the CDR3 is TGTGCCAGCAGCCTAGGACTAGCGGGAGTGCAGTACTTC. Protein: CASSLGLAGVQYF.

This clone showed up just once. The chain carries TRBV3-1 (or the pseudogene TRBV3-2) and TRBJ1-1, with D tentatively TRBD1 (6 bases). The CDR3 totals 14 residues. Germline CDR1 is LGHDT and CDR2 is YNNKEL (reference sequence). V was pared by 3 bases and J by 5 bases, with 13 bases between. The CDR3 region has the DNA TGTGCCAGCAGCCAGGAACAGGGTCGAACTGAAGCTTTCTTT. Residues: CASSQEQGRTEAFF.

The sample holds a few counts of this clone. The rearrangement joins TRBV7-2 to TRBJ1-3, with unresolved D. The CDR3 runs to 14 residues. The V end was cut by 6 bases, the J end by 4 bases, with 13 bases between. CDR1 and CDR2 from the germline V gene are SGHTA and FQGNSA. In nucleotides, the CDR3 is TGTGCCAGCAGACCGGGTGGTTCCGGAAACACCATATATTTT. The encoded protein is CASRPGGSGNTIYF.

V is TRBV5-1 and J is TRBJ2-3, with 12 positions matching TRBD2. Trimming removed 4 bases from V and 2 bases from J; junction bases left unmatched: 8. Germline lookup yields CDR1 SGHRS and CDR2 YFSETQ. This CDR3 spans 17 amino acids. This CDR3 is CASSTLAGGGNTDTQYF. DNA for the CDR3: TGCGCCAGCAGCACCCTAGCGGGAGGGGGGAACACAGATACGCAGTATTTT. The full variable domain, with the rest looked up from reference TRBV5-1 and TRBJ2-3, is KAGVTQTPRYLIKTRGQQVTLSCSPISGHRSVSWYQQTPGQGLQFLFEYFSETQRNKGNFPGRFSGRQFSNSRSEMNVSTLELGDSALYLCASSTLAGGGNTDTQYFGPGTRLTVL.

The rearrangement uses TRBV30 and TRBJ1-4; perhaps TRBD1 as D (5 bases). V lost 4 bases, J lost 14 bases, and 23 bases lay in between. Germline-derived CDR1 and CDR2 are GTSNPN and SVGIG (reference sequence). There are 14 residues in the CDR3. The CDR3 region is CAWTTQGLGAKLFF. The CDR3 DNA reads as TGTGCCTGGACGACTCAGGGACTCGGAGCGAAGCTGTTTTTT.

The rearrangement uses TRBV6-5 and TRBJ1-6; possible D gene TRBD1, 6 bases. This CDR3 is 15 amino acids long. V was pared by 7 bases and J by 7 bases, with 17 bases between. The germline gives CDR1 MNHEY, CDR2 SVGAGI. The CDR3, as DNA: TGTGCCAGCACCCGACAGGCCCGGAGCAATTCACCCCTCCACTTT. Its translation is CASTRQARSNSPLHF.

V gene TRBV6-5 combines with J gene TRBJ2-3; TRBD2 matches at 8 bases. The CDR3 totals 15 residues. The junction had 13 bases not matched to a gene; V was cut back by 6 bases and J by 8 bases. The germline gives CDR1 MNHEY, CDR2 SVGAGI. For the CDR3, the DNA is TGTGCCAGCAGCGCCCGGGGGGGAGAGGTCGGTACGCAGTATTTT. It translates to CASSARGGEVGTQYF.

This clone was counted a single time. The chain couples TRBV7-9 to TRBJ1-2; 7 bases line up with TRBD1. The CDR3 sequence is 13 residues long. Germline V gene sequence: CDR1 SEHNR, CDR2 FQNEAQ (reference sequence). The trim removed 5 bases at V and 6 bases at J, leaving 6 bases unmatched. DNA for the CDR3: TGTGCCAGCAGCGCTACAGGGGATGATGGCTACACCTTC. Encoded protein: CASSATGDDGYTF. The whole variable domain, remainder taken from reference TRBV7-9 and TRBJ1-2, is DTGVSQNPRHKITKRGQNVTFRCDPISEHNRLYWYRQTLGQGPEFLTYFQNEAQLEKSRLLSDRFSAERPKGSFSTLEIQRTEQGDSAMYLCASSATGDDGYTFGSGTRLTVV.

The chain uses TRBV19 and TRBJ1-5, with D hard to call. The V end lost 10 bases, the J end lost 0 bases, and 7 bases lay between the germline ends. CDR3 length equals 12 residues. From germline, CDR1 is LNHDA and CDR2 SQIVND (reference sequence). In DNA, the CDR3 is TGTGCCACGTGCTATAGCAATCAGCCCCAGCATTTT. Its protein product is CATCYSNQPQHF.

The chain uses TRBV7-2 and TRBJ2-1; 13 bases fit TRBD2. From germline, CDR1 is SGHTA and CDR2 FQGNSA. With 5 bases clipped from V and 3 bases from J, the junction kept 7 bases outside the gene matches. CDR3 length: 17 amino acids. CDR3 amino acids: CASSPGLAGVNYNEQFF. CDR3 coding DNA: TGTGCCAGCAGCCCAGGACTAGCGGGAGTCAACTACAATGAGCAGTTCTTC.

V and J are TRBV29-1 and TRBJ2-1; a possible D gene is TRBD2 (6 bases). The CDR3 loop spans 14 amino acids. V was clipped by 6 bases and J by 3 bases, with 15 bases between them. CDR1 SQVTM and CDR2 ANQGSEA come from the germline V gene. The CDR3 spells CSVGRGAFYNEQFF. CDR3 bases: TGCAGCGTGGGGCGGGGCGCGTTCTACAATGAGCAGTTCTTC.

The J gene is TRBJ1-4, the V gene TRBV4-2; D gene ambiguous. The CDR3 has 15 residues. CDR1 and CDR2 from the germline V gene are LGHNA and YNFKEQ. V gave up 3 bases and J gave up 3 bases, with 11 bases separating them. In DNA, the CDR3 is TGTGCCAGCAGCCATCCGGAGGGTTCTAATGAAAAACTGTTTTTT. This gives the protein CASSHPEGSNEKLFF.

The chain carries TRBV5-1 and TRBJ2-5; 12 positions agree with TRBD1. Germline V CDR1 and CDR2: SGHRS, YFSETQ. The CDR3 runs to 16 residues. After removal of 4 bases from V and 2 bases from J, the junction contained 6 bases not matched to a gene. CDR3 nucleotide sequence: TGCGCCAGCAGCCTGCGGGGACAGGGGGCGCAAGAGACCCAGTACTTC. Amino acid sequence: CASSLRGQGAQETQYF.

The CDR3 here is CASSLNPGIDNEQFF. The CDR3 bases are TGCGCCAGCAGCTTAAACCCCGGGATCGACAATGAGCAGTTCTTC. The V call is TRBV5-1, the J call TRBJ2-1, with a weak D call TRBD2 (5 bases). Trimming shortened V by 2 bases and J by 5 bases, and 14 bases separated the two germline ends. Germline V lookup: CDR1 SGHRS, CDR2 YFSETQ. CDR3 length: 15 residues.

The chain has TRBV6-2 or TRBV6-3 and TRBJ2-5; 8 bases agree with TRBD2. Germline trimming cut 5 bases from V and 1 base from J; bases unmatched to any gene: 12. The CDR3 extends over 17 amino acids. The germline V gene has CDR1 MNHEY and CDR2 SVGEGT. The CDR3 region is CASSPRLAGWAQETQYF. The CDR3 DNA reads TGTGCCAGCAGTCCCCGGCTAGCGGGCTGGGCCCAAGAGACCCAGTACTTC.

V usage is TRBV19 and J usage is TRBJ1-5; possibly TRBD1 for D (6 bases). Germline V gene data show CDR1 as LNHDA and CDR2 as SQIVND (reference sequence). V lost 4 bases and J 0 bases, leaving 13 bases between the germline ends. The CDR3 totals 16 residues. The CDR3 DNA sequence: TGTGCCAGTAGTAGAACCCAGGGGCGTAGCAATCAGCCCCAGCATTTT. This codes for CASSRTQGRSNQPQHF.

For this clone: Other DNA sequences in the same sample also yield this CDR3. The CDR3 DNA sequence: TGTGCCAGCAGCTTGGGACAGGGGGTCACCTACGAGCAGTACTTC. This translates into CASSLGQGVTYEQYF. The chain employs TRBV7-2 and TRBJ2-7, with 11 nucleotides matching TRBD1. V shed 3 bases and J 2 bases; nucleotides not matched to a gene: 3. Germline CDR1 is SGHTA and CDR2 is FQGNSA. The CDR3 has 15 amino acids.

DNA for the CDR3: TGTGCCAGCAGCTTGGGCCCGGGACAGGGGGATACTGAAGCTTTCTTT. Its protein is CASSLGPGQGDTEAFF. The V call is TRBV7-6, the J call TRBJ1-1, with 11 bases that match TRBD1. The CDR3 sequence is 16 residues long. V was clipped by 3 bases and J by 5 bases; unmatched bases: 8. CDR1 is SGHVS, CDR2 FNYEAQ, per germline.

The rearrangement joins TRBV29-1 to TRBJ2-1, with D perhaps TRBD1 (6 bases). Germline V CDR1 and CDR2: SQVTM, ANQGSEA. The CDR3 totals 14 residues. V dropped 0 bases and J dropped 4 bases, with 10 bases sitting between them. CDR3 in DNA: TGCAGCGTTGAAGAAGGGGGATATTACAATGAGCAGTTCTTC. This sequence encodes CSVEEGGYYNEQFF.

The gene calls are TRBV3-1 (or the pseudogene TRBV3-2) and TRBJ2-7; 11 bases match TRBD2. The CDR3 has 17 amino acids. V dropped 3 bases and J dropped 7; count of bases not matched to a gene: 14. Germline V gives CDR1 LGHDT, CDR2 YNNKEL (reference sequence). Here the CDR3 reads CASSQGARTSGSWEQYF. CDR3 DNA sequence: TGTGCCAGCAGCCAGGGGGCCCGTACTAGCGGGAGTTGGGAGCAGTACTTC.